This entry concerns a single T cell receptor (beta chain). This entry belongs to a study of radiation and T cells in renal cell carcinoma. Time point denoted: blood 2 weeks post-SBRT. As for treatment: 15 Gy SBRT to primary tumor, nephrectomy 4 weeks later. Per germline, CDR1 LNHDA and CDR2 SQIVND (reference sequence). Trimming at V came to 4 bases and at J to 1 base, leaving 4 bases not matched to a gene. CDR3 length: 14 amino acids. This table comes from immunoSEQ multiplex PCR, and its TCRdb copy is limited to in-frame clones, with some not included. The sample yields about 49,000 clones, more than 80% seen once.

This sample comprised blood, obtained from a patient whose treatment included radiotherapy and nephrectomy. The chain is built from TRBV19 and TRBJ2-7, with 7 bases that match TRBD1. This receptor was identified in a woman in her seventies with renal cell carcinoma. The CDR3 is CASSNRGLSYEQYF. For the CDR3, the DNA is TGTGCCAGTAGTAATAGGGGGCTATCCTACGAGCAGTACTTC.